These 31 T cell receptor beta chains were all obtained from the same sample, sequenced in a study of blood T cell repertoires in COVID-19. Generated by immunoSEQ multiplex PCR, the TCRdb table keeps only in-frame clones and is missing some. This sample has 35,000 to 55,000 clones, with around nine tenths found just once. Sample: peripheral blood. Every receptor here comes from a human donor in a cohort sampled during active COVID-19.

The chain is built from TRBV4-3 and TRBJ1-2, with 7 bases that match TRBD1. J was trimmed by 7 bases and V by 3 bases; bases with no gene match: 8. The V gene's germline CDR1 is LGHNA and CDR2 YSLEER. The CDR3 is 14 amino acids. The CDR3 DNA follows: TGCGCCAGCAGCCAGGCCCTAGGGGGCGGTGGCTACACCTTC. This sequence encodes CASSQALGGGGYTF.

This clone was found a few times. The rearrangement links TRBV7-2 to TRBJ1-4; TRBD1 aligns across 7 bases. Per the germline V gene, CDR1 is SGHTA and CDR2 is FQGNSA. CDR3 length: 14 amino acids. Germline trimming cut 3 bases from V and 8 bases from J; bases unmatched to any gene: 6. The CDR3 sequence: CASSFTGVGEKLFF. The CDR3 coding sequence is TGTGCCAGCAGCTTTACAGGGGTGGGAGAAAAACTGTTTTTT.

In this sample, this clone turned up once. The chain is built from TRBV2 and TRBJ2-4; 9 positions agree with TRBD2. The junction had 10 bases not matched to a gene; V was cut back by 6 bases and J by 4 bases. This CDR3 is 16 amino acids long. The V gene's germline CDR1 is SNHLY and CDR2 FYNNEI. The CDR3 nucleotides read TGTGCCAGCAGAATAAGACTAGCGGACTATAAAAACATTCAGTACTTC. The encoded protein is CASRIRLADYKNIQYF. Looking up the rest from reference TRBV2 and TRBJ2-4 gives the full variable domain: EPEVTQTPSHQVTQMGQEVILRCVPISNHLYFYWYRQILGQKVEFLVSFYNNEISEKSEIFDDQFSVERPDGSNFTLKIRSTKLEDSAMYFCASRIRLADYKNIQYFGAGTRLSVL.

This CDR3 reads CASSSGRTYQETQYF. CDR3 in DNA: TGTGCCAGCAGCTCGGGCCGGACTTACCAAGAGACCCAGTACTTC. This sequence joins TRBV7-7 and TRBJ2-5, with a weak D call TRBD2 (5 bases). Trimming shortened V by 4 bases and J by 0 bases, and 12 bases separated the two germline ends. Germline CDR1 reads SSHAT; CDR2 reads FNYEAQ (reference sequence). The CDR3 has 15 amino acids.

CDR3 DNA: TGCGCCAGCAGCCGCGGGACTAGCGGGGCCTTGGCTGGGGCCAACGTCCTGACTTTC. This codes for CASSRGTSGALAGANVLTF. V is TRBV4-3 and J is TRBJ2-6; TRBD2 matches 13 bases. The CDR3 extends over 19 amino acids. Looked up from germline, CDR1 is LGHNA and CDR2 is YSLEER. The trim removed 4 bases at V and 2 bases at J, leaving 8 bases unmatched.

The rearrangement uses TRBV4-1 and TRBJ2-1, with a possible D match to TRBD1 (6 bases). This CDR3 is 15 amino acids long. The germline V and J ends were trimmed by 3 bases and 3 bases, with 12 bases remaining between them. Germline lookup yields CDR1 MGHRA and CDR2 YSYEKL. CDR3 sequence reads: CASSHRQVLYNEQFF. The CDR3 nucleotides are TGCGCCAGCAGCCACCGACAGGTCCTCTACAATGAGCAGTTCTTC.

In DNA form, the CDR3 reads TGCGCCAGCAGCCGCCCGGGACTAGCGGGGGGAAACACCGGGGAGCTGTTTTTT. Translating gives CASSRPGLAGGNTGELFF. This chain connects TRBV4-1 to TRBJ2-2; 15 bases align to TRBD2. Looked up from germline, CDR1 is MGHRA and CDR2 is YSYEKL. V trimming: 4 bases; J trimming: 2 bases; junction bases outside the gene matches: 5. The CDR3 runs to 18 residues.

The V and J genes are TRBV11-2 and TRBJ2-1; TRBD2 agrees at 9 bases. CDR1 and CDR2 (germline): SGHAT, FQNNGV. This CDR3 is built from 14 residues. After removal of 5 bases from V and 9 bases from J, the junction contained 8 bases not matched to a gene. The CDR3 is CASSQELAGVEQFF. CDR3 coding DNA: TGTGCCAGCAGCCAGGAACTAGCGGGCGTTGAGCAGTTCTTC.

This clone was seen just once. The chain couples TRBV6-6 to TRBJ2-5; the D gene is possibly TRBD1 (6 bases). The germline gives CDR1 MNHNY, CDR2 SVGAGI (reference sequence). The CDR3 is 16 residues long. V lost 5 bases and J 3 bases, leaving 19 bases between the germline ends. Written as DNA, the CDR3 is TGTGCCAGCAGTAGTCCAAAGCGAGGGGGTGAAGAGACCCAGTACTTC. This gives the protein CASSSPKRGGEETQYF.

This rearrangement joins TRBV7-9 to TRBJ2-7; 7 positions agree with TRBD2. CDR3 size: 14 residues. The trim removed 5 bases at V and 7 bases at J, leaving 11 bases unmatched. Germline V lookup: CDR1 SEHNR, CDR2 FQNEAQ (reference sequence). CDR3 sequence: CASSLVPAGKEQYF. The CDR3 DNA is TGTGCCAGCAGCCTCGTCCCAGCGGGGAAGGAGCAGTACTTC.

The J gene is TRBJ1-2, the V gene TRBV29-1; 7 bases agree with TRBD1. Germline V gene lookup returns CDR1 SQVTM and CDR2 ANQGSEA. This CDR3 comprises 11 residues. The ends lost 4 bases at V and 4 bases at J; junction bases unmatched: 0. CDR3 bases: TGCAGCGTTGGGACAGGCTATGGCTACACCTTC. This codes for CSVGTGYGYTF.

The J gene is TRBJ2-4, the V gene TRBV5-8; TRBD2 aligns across 11 bases. Germline V CDR1 and CDR2: SGHTS, YDEGEE. The CDR3 has 17 amino acids. V gave up 2 bases and J gave up 8 bases; unmatched junction bases: 12. The CDR3 DNA follows: TGTGCCAGCAGCTTACCGGGACTAGCGGATGGGATGGACATTCAGTACTTC. Amino acid sequence: CASSLPGLADGMDIQYF.

The V gene is TRBV2, the J gene TRBJ2-5, with D possibly TRBD1 on 5 matching bases. V was pared by 4 bases and J by 5 bases, with 14 bases between. Germline assignment: CDR1 SNHLY and CDR2 FYNNEI. The CDR3 is made up of 14 amino acids. The CDR3 loop is CASSGQGGWETQYF. The CDR3 nucleotides are TGTGCCAGCAGTGGGCAGGGCGGATGGGAGACCCAGTACTTC.

The V and J genes are TRBV4-1 and TRBJ2-7; maybe TRBD1 (7 bases). The CDR3 has 17 amino acids. The V gene's germline CDR1 is MGHRA and CDR2 YSYEKL. Between the trimmed V and J ends, which lost 0 bases and 0 bases, there was a span of 15 bases. This CDR3 reads CASSQDAGQPSSYEQYF. In DNA, the CDR3 is TGCGCCAGCAGCCAAGATGCGGGACAGCCCAGCTCCTACGAGCAGTACTTC.

The rearrangement joins TRBV30 to TRBJ1-2; TRBD1 matches 7 bases. CDR1 is GTSNPN and CDR2 is SVGIG in the germline V gene (reference sequence). This CDR3 has 12 residues. Germline trimming cut 5 bases from V and 8 bases from J; bases unmatched to any gene: 8. The CDR3 reads CAWGRQGRGYTF. The CDR3 DNA is TGTGCCTGGGGCCGACAGGGCCGGGGCTACACCTTC.

The chain recombines TRBV27 with TRBJ2-1; TRBD1 agrees at 11 bases. The trim removed 7 bases at V and 4 bases at J, leaving 6 bases unmatched. The CDR3 is 15 residues long. The germline V gene encodes CDR1 MNHEY and CDR2 SMNVEV (reference sequence). The CDR3 is CASTDGTGGYNEQFF. The CDR3 DNA reads as TGTGCCAGCACCGACGGGACAGGGGGTTACAATGAGCAGTTCTTC.

The J gene is TRBJ1-1, the V gene TRBV27; D gene ambiguous. The germline gives CDR1 MNHEY, CDR2 SMNVEV (reference sequence). The CDR3 is 14 residues long. With 2 bases removed from V and 0 bases from J, the gap between germline ends came to 7 bases. As DNA, the CDR3 is TGTGCCAGCAGTTTAAGAGATTTGAACACTGAAGCTTTCTTT. It yields the protein CASSLRDLNTEAFF.

The rearrangement links TRBV5-6 to TRBJ1-4; TRBD1 matches 8 bases. CDR3 length: 14 amino acids. V was pared by 4 bases and J by 4 bases, with 3 bases of the junction left unmatched. Germline V gives CDR1 SGHDT, CDR2 YYEEEE. The CDR3 reads CASSRTGSNEKLFF. The CDR3 DNA sequence: TGTGCCAGCAGCCGGACAGGGAGTAATGAAAAACTGTTTTTT.

Only one count was recorded for this clone. V usage is TRBV10-3 and J usage is TRBJ2-7; D is unresolved. This CDR3 comprises 12 residues. The ends were cut back, 0 bases at V and 7 bases at J, with 7 bases in the middle. CDR1 is ENHRY, CDR2 SYGVKD, per germline. CDR3 protein: CAISESVVEQYF. The CDR3 coding sequence is TGTGCCATCAGTGAGTCGGTAGTTGAGCAGTACTTC.

The V and J genes are TRBV7-9 and TRBJ1-4; D is perhaps TRBD1 (6 bases). V shed 3 bases and J shed 5 bases, with 10 bases lying between them. Germline V gene sequence: CDR1 SEHNR, CDR2 FQNEAQ (reference sequence). The CDR3 consists of 14 residues. In DNA form, the CDR3 reads TGTGCCAGCAGCTTGAAACAGGGAAATGAAAAACTGTTTTTT. It yields the protein CASSLKQGNEKLFF.

The rearrangement joins TRBV5-6 to TRBJ2-3; TRBD1 is a possible D gene (6 bases). The CDR3 spans 13 residues. CDR1 SGHDT and CDR2 YYEEEE come from the germline V gene. Trimming took off 4 bases at V and 4 bases at J, with 10 bases between the two ends. CDR3 residues: CASSVTGSDTQYF. CDR3 DNA sequence: TGTGCCAGCAGCGTCACAGGGTCAGATACGCAGTATTTT. Variable domain in full (rest from reference TRBV5-6 and TRBJ2-3): DAGVTQSPTHLIKTRGQQVTLRCSPKSGHDTVSWYQQALGQGPQFIFQYYEEEERQRGNFPDRFSGHQFPNYSSELNVNALLLGDSALYLCASSVTGSDTQYFGPGTRLTVL.

This chain's CDR3 is CASSLLAGPPTDTQYF. The CDR3 DNA reads as TGTGCCAGCTCTCTCCTAGCGGGGCCGCCCACAGATACGCAGTATTTT. V usage is TRBV18 and J usage is TRBJ2-3, with 9 bases aligning to TRBD2. The CDR3 sequence is 16 residues long. Germline loops: CDR1 KGHSH, CDR2 LQKENI. Unmatched junction bases numbered 9, after V lost 6 bases and J lost 2 bases.

The chain joins TRBV5-6 to TRBJ1-6; 7 positions agree with TRBD1. Trimming at V came to 2 bases and at J to 9 bases, leaving 8 bases not matched to a gene. There are 15 residues in the CDR3. Germline V gives CDR1 SGHDT, CDR2 YYEEEE. The CDR3 loop reads CASSLLQGKGSPLHF. The CDR3 coding sequence is TGTGCCAGCAGCTTACTACAGGGGAAAGGTTCACCCCTCCACTTT.

This rearrangement joins TRBV14 to TRBJ1-1, with 8 bases fitting TRBD1. The V segment lost 4 bases and the J segment 4 bases; nucleotides outside the gene matches: 5. Germline assignment: CDR1 SGHDN and CDR2 FVKESK. The CDR3 is 14 residues long. This CDR3 is CASSRTGFSTEAFF. The CDR3 DNA sequence: TGTGCCAGCAGCCGGACAGGGTTTTCCACTGAAGCTTTCTTT.

V and J are TRBV5-1 and TRBJ2-7; the D is unclear. The length of the CDR3 is 15 residues. Germline V CDR1 and CDR2: SGHRS, YFSETQ. Trimming shortened V by 3 bases and J by 1 base, and 14 bases separated the two germline ends. CDR3 coding DNA: TGCGCCAGCAGCTCAGAAATAAAAACGTCCTACGAGCAGTACTTC. Translating it yields CASSSEIKTSYEQYF.

This rearrangement joins TRBV9 to TRBJ2-1; TRBD2 matches at 11 bases. CDR1 is SGDLS, CDR2 YYNGEE, per germline. The V segment lost 1 base and the J segment 4 bases; nucleotides outside the gene matches: 7. This CDR3 comprises 17 residues. The CDR3 nucleotides read TGTGCCAGCAGCGTAAGTCTAGCGGGGGGCTCATACAATGAGCAGTTCTTC. It encodes CASSVSLAGGSYNEQFF. Together with reference TRBV9 and TRBJ2-1, the CDR3 gives the full variable domain: DSGVTQTPKHLITATGQRVTLRCSPRSGDLSVYWYQQSLDQGLQFLIQYYNGEERAKGNILERFSAQQFPDLHSELNLSSLELGDSALYFCASSVSLAGGSYNEQFFGPGTRLTVL.

The chain uses TRBV19 and TRBJ1-1; D remains ambiguous. CDR1 and CDR2 from the germline V gene are LNHDA and SQIVND (reference sequence). The V and J ends lost 4 bases and 2 bases respectively, with 8 bases between them. This CDR3 is built from 13 residues. CDR3 bases: TGTGCCAGTAGTACCAGGATAAACACTGAAGCTTTCTTT. Protein: CASSTRINTEAFF.

This chain links TRBV20-1 with TRBJ2-3; 14 bases fit TRBD2. The CDR3 is 15 residues long. Trimming took 3 bases from V and 4 from J; bases not matched to a gene: 3. Germline lookup yields CDR1 DFQATT and CDR2 SNEGSKA (reference sequence). The chain's CDR3 is CSASPTSGGADTQYF. CDR3 coding DNA: TGCAGTGCTAGTCCGACTAGCGGGGGGGCAGATACGCAGTATTTT.

The chain couples TRBV11-2 to TRBJ2-7; 7 bases agree with TRBD1. The CDR3 loop spans 15 amino acids. The junction had 7 bases not matched to a gene; V was cut back by 2 bases and J by 3 bases. Per germline, CDR1 SGHAT and CDR2 FQNNGV. In DNA, the CDR3 is TGTGCCAGCAGCTTATTCCGGGACAGTTTCTACGAGCAGTACTTC. It codes for CASSLFRDSFYEQYF.

The rearrangement joins TRBV4-3 to TRBJ2-3; D might be TRBD2 (6 bases). CDR3 length: 15 residues. Per germline, CDR1 LGHNA and CDR2 YSLEER. The germline V and J ends were trimmed by 0 bases and 7 bases, with 14 bases remaining between them. The CDR3 region has the DNA TGCGCCAGCAGCCAAGATTGGGGGGTGGGAAATACGCAGTATTTT. As protein: CASSQDWGVGNTQYF.

The rearrangement uses TRBV6-5 and TRBJ2-7; D possibly corresponds to TRBD2 (5 bases). The length of the CDR3 is 12 residues. The germline V gene has CDR1 MNHEY and CDR2 SVGAGI. V was clipped by 6 bases and J by 3 bases, with 9 bases between them. The DNA of the CDR3 is TGTGCCAGCAGCTCCGACTACTACGAGCAGTACTTC. Translated: CASSSDYYEQYF.